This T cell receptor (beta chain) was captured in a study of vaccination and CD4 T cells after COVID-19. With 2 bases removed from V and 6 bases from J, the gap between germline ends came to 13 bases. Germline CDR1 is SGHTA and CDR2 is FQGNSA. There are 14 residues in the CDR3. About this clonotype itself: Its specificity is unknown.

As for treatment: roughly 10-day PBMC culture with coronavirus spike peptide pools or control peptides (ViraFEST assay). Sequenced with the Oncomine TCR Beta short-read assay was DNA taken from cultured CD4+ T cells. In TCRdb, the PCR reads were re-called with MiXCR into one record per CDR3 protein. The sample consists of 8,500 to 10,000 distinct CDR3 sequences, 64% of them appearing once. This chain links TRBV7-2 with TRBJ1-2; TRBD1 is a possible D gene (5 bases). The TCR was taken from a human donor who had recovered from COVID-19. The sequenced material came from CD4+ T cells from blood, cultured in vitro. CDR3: CASSLSSREDGYTF. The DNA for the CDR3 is TGTGCCAGCAGCTTAAGTAGCAGGGAGGATGGCTACACCTTC.